The table lists the clone carrying this TCR beta chain with many counts. Its antigen is unidentified. The CDR3 sequence is 17 residues long. The V gene lost 3 bases and the J gene lost 0 bases, with 15 bases spanning the gap. This entry is derived from a study of breast tumors, draining lymph nodes, adjacent tissues. Study results and limitations: Data only fit, rather than demonstrated, lymph node origin of most tumor T cells. Tumor TCR diversity was below lymph nodes but above nontumor tissue. Data fit most tumor T cells coming from lymph node, expanding in tumor. Luminal-like breast cancer showed significantly higher tumor–nontumor repertoire similarity than basal-like.

Using its own MiXCR run on the multiplex PCR reads, TCRdb lists one record per CDR3 protein. In the table there are some 38,000 distinct CDR3 sequences, about 36% of which are singletons. Sequencing was performed on breast tumor tissue. The receptor was derived from a female donor with breast cancer. Some clones in this sample may be carry-over from other donors' samples. The rearrangement uses TRBV12-3 or TRBV12-4 and TRBJ1-5, with D tentatively TRBD1 (6 bases). Written as DNA, the CDR3 is TGTGCCAGCAGTTTGAACAGGGCCCTATATAGCAATCAGCCCCAGCATTTT. Protein sequence: CASSLNRALYSNQPQHF.